A selection of T cell receptor beta chains follows, all from one sample in a study of identical twins. TCRdb itself ran the 5' RACE reads through MiXCR, one entry per CDR3 protein. The table has 500,000 to 550,000 distinct CDR3 sequences, roughly a fifth seen once. This same sample was also part of a study on T cells expressing NK-cell markers.

Sequenced: CD4+ T cells sorted from blood. The source of these receptors is a woman aged 18-29 years in good health. Both conserved end residues are trimmed from each CDR3. Fields, in order: V gene, J gene, CDR3 length, CDR3 protein.

TRBV5-1,TRBJ2-1,15,ASSPGGGVGAYNEQF
TRBV5-5,TRBJ1-1,11,ASSRTRFTEAF
TRBV20-1,TRBJ1-5,11,SAWTGINQPQH
TRBV6-2/TRBV6-3,TRBJ2-3,11,ASRKEGSGTQY
TRBV6-2/TRBV6-3,TRBJ2-4,17,ASSFTTSGGVFDKNIQY
TRBV20-1,TRBJ2-1,12,SVPLAGFYNEQF
TRBV7-2,TRBJ2-2,15,ASSAPFGYTNTGELF
TRBV7-3,TRBJ2-1,13,ASSLGAGSHNEQF
TRBV7-2,TRBJ2-4,11,ASRPRLGNIQY
TRBV12-5,TRBJ2-1,15,ASGLKLAGGSHNEQF
TRBV7-9,TRBJ1-2,14,ASSPLGYTINYGYT
TRBV11-2,TRBJ2-7,11,ASSWTTSYEQY
TRBV29-1,TRBJ2-1,13,SVEGGRAVYNEQF
TRBV7-9,TRBJ1-1,11,ASRQRATDEAF
TRBV10-2,TRBJ2-7,12,ASSESSGPYEQY
TRBV9,TRBJ2-1,14,ASSVAAASSYNEQF
TRBV29-1,TRBJ1-2,10,SVGVRDYGYT
TRBV20-1,TRBJ2-1,12,SASWASSYNEQF
TRBV20-1,TRBJ1-2,11,SAANRGSYGYT
TRBV3-1,TRBJ2-1,10,ASSPLSNEQF
TRBV5-1,TRBJ1-1,12,ASSVRTQNTEAF
TRBV7-2,TRBJ1-1,12,ASSRGFQNTEAF
TRBV20-1,TRBJ2-7,9,SARESYEQY
TRBV3-1,TRBJ1-6,14,ASSQGGTAYNSPLH
TRBV5-5,TRBJ2-2,15,ASRPTSGRAGTGELF
TRBV7-9,TRBJ2-5,11,ASTRSDKETQY
TRBV4-2,TRBJ2-1,13,ASSQGLGSSNEQF
TRBV12-3/TRBV12-4,TRBJ2-2,13,ASSLLRAGSGELF
TRBV20-1,TRBJ2-1,12,SARWGSLYNEQF